The 20 T cell receptor beta chains reported below all come from one sample, sequenced in a study of T cells in localized non-small cell lung cancer. Assay: immunoSEQ multiplex PCR; the TCRdb copy retains only in-frame clones and omits some. Of some 4,500 clones listed, approximately 21% are singletons. The input for sequencing was lung tumor tissue, taken before any cancer treatment. The receptors here all came from a female donor over 55 with stage I lung adenocarcinoma.

V and J are TRBV11-3 and TRBJ2-7; the match to TRBD2 covers 7 bases. The trim removed 7 bases at V and 7 bases at J, leaving 19 bases unmatched. The CDR3 is 16 amino acids. The V gene's germline CDR1 is SGHNT and CDR2 YENEEA. The CDR3, as DNA: TGTGCCAGCAAAACATTGGAGGGACTAAGCTCTGGGGAGCAGTACTTC. Protein: CASKTLEGLSSGEQYF.

This clone is judged medium-sized. The rearrangement uses TRBV11-3 and TRBJ2-2; perhaps TRBD1 as D (6 bases). Trimming removed 6 bases from V and 4 bases from J, with 18 bases in between. CDR1 and CDR2 (germline): SGHNT, YENEEA. The CDR3 is 16 amino acids. CDR3 nucleotides: TGTGCCAGCAGACAACTCGGACAGAAAAGCACCGGGGAGCTGTTTTTT. This encodes CASRQLGQKSTGELFF.

The table lists this clone with a few counts. The chain uses TRBV14 and TRBJ2-2, with 11 nucleotides matching TRBD2. The CDR3 runs 16 residues. Trimming removed 4 bases from V and 5 bases from J; junction bases left unmatched: 6. The germline V gene encodes CDR1 SGHDN and CDR2 FVKESK. CDR3 in DNA: TGTGCCAGCAGCCTAGCGGGAGGGCCGCGGACCGGGGAGCTGTTTTTT. Its translation is CASSLAGGPRTGELFF. The whole variable domain, filled in from reference TRBV14 and TRBJ2-2, reads EAGVTQFPSHSVIEKGQTVTLRCDPISGHDNLYWYRRVMGKEIKFLLHFVKESKQDESGMPNNRFLAERTGGTYSTLKVQPAELEDSGVYFCASSLAGGPRTGELFFGEGSRLTVL.

This rearrangement joins TRBV2 to TRBJ2-7, with D perhaps being TRBD1 or TRBD2 (5 bases each). CDR1 is SNHLY, CDR2 FYNNEI, per germline. The length of the CDR3 is 18 residues. V was shortened by 1 base and J by 3 bases, with 22 bases between the two germline ends. The CDR3 DNA sequence: TGTGCCAGCAGTGAAGGTCTACTCACAGGACTGGGCTACTACGAGCAGTACTTC. This codes for CASSEGLLTGLGYYEQYF.

This chain joins TRBV19 and TRBJ1-1; D remains unclear. This CDR3 comprises 13 residues. The ends were cut back, 7 bases at V and 7 bases at J, with 16 bases in the middle. Germline V gives CDR1 LNHDA, CDR2 SQIVND (reference sequence). CDR3 nucleotides: TGTGCCAGTAACCCAGAGACATCAGGTGAAGCTTTCTTT. Encoded protein: CASNPETSGEAFF.

By share, this clone ranks as medium-sized. The rearrangement links TRBV11-3 to TRBJ1-2; D ambiguous. The germline CDR1 and CDR2 sequences are SGHNT and YENEEA. Deletions cut 3 bases from V and 7 bases from J, with 24 bases between. The CDR3 length is 17 residues. CDR3 nucleotides: TGTGCCAGCAGCTTCTCCCCCATGAGGGCACCTCAGAGTGGCTACACCTTC. This sequence encodes CASSFSPMRAPQSGYTF.

This clone is labeled as medium-sized (0.01 to 0.1%). The chain is built from TRBV11-3 and TRBJ2-1, with D perhaps assigned TRBD1 or TRBD2 (7 bases each). The V gene lost 3 bases and the J gene lost 4 bases, with 16 bases spanning the gap. CDR3 length: 16 residues. CDR1 and CDR2 from the germline V gene are SGHNT and YENEEA. CDR3: CASSLAGGGGYNEQFF. In DNA form, the CDR3 reads TGTGCCAGCAGCTTGGCAGGGGGAGGGGGATACAATGAGCAGTTCTTC.

The rearrangement joins TRBV11-3 to TRBJ2-1, with 14 bases identical to TRBD2. This CDR3 contains 18 residues. With V trimmed by 7 bases and J by 0 bases, 8 bases remained unmatched. CDR1 is SGHNT, CDR2 YENEEA, per germline. CDR3 in amino acids: CASTPRTSGRSSYNEQFF. CDR3 coding DNA: TGTGCCAGCACCCCCCGGACTAGCGGGAGGAGCTCCTACAATGAGCAGTTCTTC. The full variable domain, its missing parts supplied by reference TRBV11-3 and TRBJ2-1, is EAGVVQSPRYKIIEKKQPVAFWCNPISGHNTLYWYLQNLGQGPELLIRYENEEAVDDSQLPKDRFSAERLKGVDSTLKIQPAELGDSAVYLCASTPRTSGRSSYNEQFFGPGTRLTVL.

This clone occurred a few times. The chain joins TRBV11-3 to TRBJ1-5, with D possibly matching TRBD1 (6 bases). Germline V gene data show CDR1 as SGHNT and CDR2 as YENEEA. This CDR3 has 14 amino acids. Trimming took 5 bases from V and 5 from J, leaving 13 bases between them. The CDR3 spells CASSRQDGDQPQHF. In nucleotides, the CDR3 is TGTGCCAGCAGCCGACAGGATGGGGATCAGCCCCAGCATTTT.

This clone was seen only a few times. V usage is TRBV19 and J usage is TRBJ2-2; the D gene could be TRBD1 or TRBD2 (6 bases each). Looked up from germline, CDR1 is LNHDA and CDR2 is SQIVND (reference sequence). CDR3 length: 14 amino acids. Between the trimmed V and J ends, which lost 7 bases and 8 bases, there was a span of 17 bases. CDR3 loop: CASTPERGAGELFF. As DNA, the CDR3 is TGTGCCAGTACCCCAGAGAGGGGGGCGGGGGAGCTGTTTTTT.

This clone is judged medium-sized. The rearrangement uses TRBV6-7 and TRBJ1-1; 7 nucleotides match TRBD1. TRBV6-7 is an ORF, and what it does is uncertain. This CDR3 comprises 11 residues. With V trimmed by 7 bases and J by 7 bases, 3 bases remained unmatched. CDR3 DNA sequence: TGTGCCAGCAATCAGGGGGGTGAAGCTTTCTTT. It is translated as CASNQGGEAFF.

This clone qualifies as medium-sized. This chain links TRBV11-3 with TRBJ1-2; a weak D match, TRBD1 (5 bases). This CDR3 has 14 amino acids. Germline-derived CDR1 and CDR2 are SGHNT and YENEEA. V lost 1 base and J lost 7, with 13 bases in between. CDR3 coding DNA: TGTGCCAGCAGCTTAGTTGGTCCGGGACCTGGCTACACCTTC. Translating it yields CASSLVGPGPGYTF. The complete variable domain, with remaining parts taken from reference TRBV11-3 and TRBJ1-2, reads EAGVVQSPRYKIIEKKQPVAFWCNPISGHNTLYWYLQNLGQGPELLIRYENEEAVDDSQLPKDRFSAERLKGVDSTLKIQPAELGDSAVYLCASSLVGPGPGYTFGSGTRLTVV.

This chain uses TRBV6-8 with TRBJ1-4, with D possibly matching TRBD1 (5 bases). The CDR3 is 16 amino acids. Germline values: CDR1 MNHGY, CDR2 SAAAGT. Trimming took 4 bases from V and 4 from J, leaving 16 bases between them. The DNA for the CDR3 is TGTGCCAGCAGTTTCGAACCGGGACGGTATAATGAAAAACTGTTTTTT. This sequence encodes CASSFEPGRYNEKLFF.

The chain combines TRBV30 with TRBJ1-1; unclear D gene. CDR1 is GTSNPN, CDR2 SVGIG, per germline (reference sequence). The CDR3 loop spans 18 amino acids. Trimming pared 6 bases from V and 1 base from J, leaving 27 bases between. The CDR3 bases are TGTGCCTGCCTCCCTATAACGAAAACCATAACATCGAACACTGAAGCTTTCTTT. It encodes CACLPITKTITSNTEAFF.

This clone was seen many times. The V gene is TRBV11-3, the J gene TRBJ2-7; 7 nucleotides agree with TRBD2. Unmatched junction bases numbered 7, after V lost 2 bases and J lost 6 bases. Germline V lookup: CDR1 SGHNT, CDR2 YENEEA. CDR3 length equals 14 residues. The CDR3: CASSLTGTNREQYF. For the CDR3, the DNA is TGTGCCAGCAGCTTAACGGGGACTAATCGCGAGCAGTACTTC.

The chain links TRBV6-8 to TRBJ2-2; 7 bases agree with TRBD2. CDR1 is MNHGY and CDR2 is SAAAGT in the germline V gene. With V trimmed by 8 bases and J by 3 bases, 3 bases remained unmatched. This CDR3 comprises 13 residues. CDR3 residues: CASLAAYTGELFF. The CDR3 DNA follows: TGTGCCAGCCTAGCGGCCTACACCGGGGAGCTGTTTTTT.

This clone was counted ten times or more. This chain uses TRBV11-3 with TRBJ2-7, with D perhaps TRBD1 (6 bases). Germline V gives CDR1 SGHNT, CDR2 YENEEA. Trimming took 4 bases from V and 11 from J, leaving 21 bases between them. The CDR3 totals 14 residues. As DNA, the CDR3 is TGTGCCAGCAGCTCTAGGGCGTCGACAGGAACTAAGTACTTC. It yields the protein CASSSRASTGTKYF.

The V and J genes are TRBV9 and TRBJ2-3; weak D call: TRBD2 (6 bases). This CDR3 has 14 residues. Germline CDR1 reads SGDLS; CDR2 reads YYNGEE. V dropped 5 bases and J dropped 4 bases, with 14 bases sitting between them. This CDR3 reads CASSATGGADTQYF. CDR3 sequence (DNA): TGTGCCAGCAGTGCCACAGGCGGGGCAGATACGCAGTATTTT.

The rearrangement joins TRBV5-1 to TRBJ2-7, with TRBD1 matching over 11 bases. The V gene end was trimmed by 6 bases and the J gene end by 4 bases; junction bases not matched to a gene: 9. The CDR3 length is 15 residues. Germline CDR1 and CDR2: SGHRS and YFSETQ. The CDR3 is CASTTGGTGGYEQYF. CDR3 in DNA: TGCGCCAGCACCACCGGCGGGACAGGGGGATACGAGCAGTACTTC.

V and J are TRBV19 and TRBJ2-5; 9 bases are a match to TRBD1. The CDR3 is 14 amino acids. Losses at the gene ends were 7 bases for V and 2 bases for J; bases not matched to a gene: 5. Germline assignment: CDR1 LNHDA and CDR2 SQIVND (reference sequence). The CDR3 spells CASTDRGVQETQYF. The CDR3 DNA follows: TGTGCCAGTACGGACAGGGGAGTTCAAGAGACCCAGTACTTC.